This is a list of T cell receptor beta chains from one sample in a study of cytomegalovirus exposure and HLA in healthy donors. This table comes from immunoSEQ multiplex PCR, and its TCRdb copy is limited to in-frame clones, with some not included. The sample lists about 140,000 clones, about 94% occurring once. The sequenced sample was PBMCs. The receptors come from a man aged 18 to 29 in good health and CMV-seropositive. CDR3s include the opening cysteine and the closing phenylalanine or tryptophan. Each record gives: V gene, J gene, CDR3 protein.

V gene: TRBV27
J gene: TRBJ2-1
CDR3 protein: CASSQMASYNEQFF

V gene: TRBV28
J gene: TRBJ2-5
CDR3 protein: CASSLAGTQYF

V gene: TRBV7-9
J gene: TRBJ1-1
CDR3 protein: CASSLALAGGGLDF

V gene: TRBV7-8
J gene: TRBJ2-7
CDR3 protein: CASSLLRGYEQYF

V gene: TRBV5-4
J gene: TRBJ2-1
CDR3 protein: CASSSPAGGYNEQFF

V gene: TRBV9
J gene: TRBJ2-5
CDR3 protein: CASSVGRKETQYF

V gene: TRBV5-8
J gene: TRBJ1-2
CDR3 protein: CASSLFRINYGYTF

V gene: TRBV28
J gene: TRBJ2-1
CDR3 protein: CASDLGAGSSYNEQFF

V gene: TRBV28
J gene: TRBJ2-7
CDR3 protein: CASSFPGLSYEQYF

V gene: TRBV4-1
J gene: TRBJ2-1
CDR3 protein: CASSPGGGRGREYNEQFF

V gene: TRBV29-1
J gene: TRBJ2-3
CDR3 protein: CSGRVPGDTQYF

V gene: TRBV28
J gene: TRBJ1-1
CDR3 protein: CASSLRGASTEAFF

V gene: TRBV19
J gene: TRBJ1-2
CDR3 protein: CASSITGSYGYTF

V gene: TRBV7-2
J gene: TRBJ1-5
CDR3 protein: CASSSGQGGMYSNQPQHF

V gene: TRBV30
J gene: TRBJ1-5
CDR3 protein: CAWSTQSNQPQHF

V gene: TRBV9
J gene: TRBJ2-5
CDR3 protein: CASSAREREETQYF

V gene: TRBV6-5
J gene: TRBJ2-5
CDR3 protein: CASSSPEAGRDMQYF

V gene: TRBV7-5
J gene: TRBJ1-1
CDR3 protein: CARSLVFVRFGTEAFF

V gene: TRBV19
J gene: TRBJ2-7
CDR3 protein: CASSIRTGEKEQYF

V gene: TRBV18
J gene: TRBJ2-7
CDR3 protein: CASSPDSGPYEQYF

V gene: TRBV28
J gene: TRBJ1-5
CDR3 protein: CASNRGKGFSLLLHQPQHF

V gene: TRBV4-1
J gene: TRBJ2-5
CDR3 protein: CASSQGGGPATSGIKTQYF

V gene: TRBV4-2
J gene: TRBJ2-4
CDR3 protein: CASSRGLAGVPRAIQYF

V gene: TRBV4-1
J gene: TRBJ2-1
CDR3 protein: CASTRQPGSYNEQFF

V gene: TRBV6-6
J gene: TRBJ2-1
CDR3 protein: CASSYAGMGNEQFF

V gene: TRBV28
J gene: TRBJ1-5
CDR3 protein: CASSFGTGTRQPQHF

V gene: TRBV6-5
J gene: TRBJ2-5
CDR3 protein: CASSYSARRQETQYF

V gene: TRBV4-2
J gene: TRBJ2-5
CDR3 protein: CASSQDGPGGLQETQYF

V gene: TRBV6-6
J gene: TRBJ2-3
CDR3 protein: CASSSTSGSQDTQYF

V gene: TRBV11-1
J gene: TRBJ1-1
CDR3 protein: CASSLLGPAFF

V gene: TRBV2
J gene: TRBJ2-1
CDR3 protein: CASSPDRAGLYEQFF

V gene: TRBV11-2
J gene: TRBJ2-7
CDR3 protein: CASSLDWVAGGYEQYF

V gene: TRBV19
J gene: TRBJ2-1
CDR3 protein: CASSAGPGINNEQFF

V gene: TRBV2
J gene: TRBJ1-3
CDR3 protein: CASSESGDSGNTIYF

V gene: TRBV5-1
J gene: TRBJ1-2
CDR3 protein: CASSPVGGSYGYTF

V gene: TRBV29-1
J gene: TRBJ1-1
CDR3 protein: CSVDHRGNTEAFF

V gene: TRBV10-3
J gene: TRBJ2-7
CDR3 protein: CAISSGTSDHEQYF

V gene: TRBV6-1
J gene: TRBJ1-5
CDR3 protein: CASSDWYRGSNQPQHF

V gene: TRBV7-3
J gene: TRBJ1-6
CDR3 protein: CASSSGGGNSPLHF

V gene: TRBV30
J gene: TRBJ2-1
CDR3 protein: CAWSAAGGASYNEQFF

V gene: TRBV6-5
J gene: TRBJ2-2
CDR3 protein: CASSYSQGTGELFF

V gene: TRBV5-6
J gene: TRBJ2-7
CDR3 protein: CASSSIGSYEQYF

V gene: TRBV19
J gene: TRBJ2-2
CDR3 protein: CASSRTSGSTGELFF

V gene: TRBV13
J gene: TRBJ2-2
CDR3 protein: CASKDVAGVPGELFF

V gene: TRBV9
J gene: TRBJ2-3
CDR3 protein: CASSVASGPRTDTQYF

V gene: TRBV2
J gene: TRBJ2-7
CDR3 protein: CASTGRGDSYEQYF

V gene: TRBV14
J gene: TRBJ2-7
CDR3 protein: CASSRGSGTGSYEQYF

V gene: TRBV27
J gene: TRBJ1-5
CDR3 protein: CASSFVSSTGLGQPQHF

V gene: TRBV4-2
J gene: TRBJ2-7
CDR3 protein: CASSQGLAGTYEQYF

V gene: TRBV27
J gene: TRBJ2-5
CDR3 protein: CASSALDRKETQYF